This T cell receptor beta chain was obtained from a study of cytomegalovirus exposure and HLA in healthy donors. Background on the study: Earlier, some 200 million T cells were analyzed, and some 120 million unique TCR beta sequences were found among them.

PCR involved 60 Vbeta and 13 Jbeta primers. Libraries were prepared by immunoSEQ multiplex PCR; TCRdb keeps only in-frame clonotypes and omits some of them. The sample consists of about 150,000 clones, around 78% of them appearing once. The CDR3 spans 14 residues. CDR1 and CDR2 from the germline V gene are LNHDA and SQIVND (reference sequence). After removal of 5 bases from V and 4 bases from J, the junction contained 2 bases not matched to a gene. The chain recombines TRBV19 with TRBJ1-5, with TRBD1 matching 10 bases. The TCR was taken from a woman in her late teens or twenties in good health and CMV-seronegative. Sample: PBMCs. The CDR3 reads CASSVGQGNQPQHF. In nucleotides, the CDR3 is TGTGCCAGTAGTGTGGGACAGGGGAATCAGCCCCAGCATTTT.